This is a list of T cell receptor beta chains from one sample in a study of immune evolution from preneoplasia to lung adenocarcinoma. The repertoire was sequenced with immunoSEQ multiplex PCR; TCRdb's copy has only in-frame clones and lacks some. The sample lists 4,900 or so clones, roughly 79% seen once, with approximately 6.7% in the top ten. The specimen was FFPE minimally invasive lung adenocarcinoma tissue. These receptors were obtained from a person aged 55 to 79 with lung adenocarcinoma. Each CDR3 is given with its conserved first and last residue. A D gene is named only where the DNA matches it firmly. A row's size may be missing; if present it is once, few, many or a size class.

j_call,clone_size,v_call,d_call,cdr3_nt,cdr3_aa
TRBJ1-1,-,TRBV6-5,-,TGTGCCAGCAGTCACCTCACAGGGGAAGCTTTCTTT,CASSHLTGEAFF
TRBJ2-3,once,TRBV6-1,-,TGTGCCAGCAGGGACCGGGACAAGCAGAGGGATACGCAGTATTTT,CASRDRDKQRDTQYF
TRBJ1-4,-,TRBV7-2,TRBD1,TGTGCCAGCAGCTTACAGGGGGCGCAAAAACTGTTTTTT,CASSLQGAQKLFF
TRBJ2-2,-,TRBV6-4,-,TGTGCCAGCAGCGAAAAGGGAACCAGGGAGCTGTTTTTT,CASSEKGTRELFF
TRBJ1-2,-,TRBV6-6,TRBD1,TGTGCCAGCAATCCGACAGGGGGCGGATTCGACTATGGCTACACCTTC,CASNPTGGGFDYGYTF
TRBJ2-1,-,TRBV29-1,TRBD2,TGCAGCACGTGGACTAGGGTGGGCAATGAGCAGTTCTTC,CSTWTRVGNEQFF
TRBJ1-5,-,TRBV5-8,TRBD1,TGTGCCAGCAGCCCACTAGACAGGGCAAGCAATCAGCCCCAGCATTTT,CASSPLDRASNQPQHF
TRBJ2-7,once,TRBV4-3,TRBD2,TGCGCCAGCAGCCAAGACCCTAGCGGGAGCCTCTCCTACGAGCAGTACTTC,CASSQDPSGSLSYEQYF
TRBJ2-1,-,TRBV27,-,TGTGCCAGCAGTTTAGGCGGCAGTGAGCAGTTCTTC,CASSLGGSEQFF
TRBJ2-1,-,TRBV23-1,TRBD1,TGCGCCAGCAGCCCCTTTAGGACAGGCTCCTACAATGAGCAGTTCTTC,CASSPFRTGSYNEQFF
TRBJ1-2,-,TRBV25-1,TRBD1,TGTGCCAGCAGTGAAACCTGGACAGGGGCGCCGGTCGGCTATGGCTACACCTTC,CASSETWTGAPVGYGYTF
TRBJ1-1,-,TRBV9,TRBD1,TGTGCCAGCAGCCCGAGCCGAGGGGACAGGCGAAACACTGAAGCTTTCTTT,CASSPSRGDRRNTEAFF
TRBJ2-4,-,TRBV5-4,-,TGTGCCAGCAGCTTACAGGGAAGCCGCAACATTCAGTACTTC,CASSLQGSRNIQYF
TRBJ1-2,few,TRBV4-2,-,TGTGCCAGCAGCCAAGAGGGGCTTATGGCAGCCTATGGCTACACCTTC,CASSQEGLMAAYGYTF
TRBJ2-3,-,TRBV29-1,-,TGCAGCGCCTCATTCTACACAGATACGCAGTATTTT,CSASFYTDTQYF
TRBJ2-4,-,TRBV30,-,TGTGCCTGGAACTCGGAATTAGCCAAAAACATTCAGTACTTC,CAWNSELAKNIQYF
TRBJ1-2,-,TRBV7-8,-,TGTGCCAGCAGCCCTATGTACGGGAACTATGGCTACACCTTC,CASSPMYGNYGYTF
TRBJ2-7,few,TRBV6-5,-,TGTGCCAGCAGTGGCGGAGCCTACGAGCAGTACTTC,CASSGGAYEQYF
TRBJ1-1,-,TRBV6-5,-,TGTGCCAGCAGTTACAATGGGGGGGCGAACACTGAAGCTTTCTTT,CASSYNGGANTEAFF
TRBJ1-4,-,TRBV2,-,TGTGCCAGCAGTGGTAGTAATGAAAAACTGTTTTTT,CASSGSNEKLFF
TRBJ2-3,-,TRBV2,-,TGTGCCAGCAGTGCGAGGGGGGGTGATACGCAGTATTTT,CASSARGGDTQYF
TRBJ2-1,-,TRBV2,-,TGTGCCAGCAGTGATAGCCTTGAGCAGTTCTTC,CASSDSLEQFF
TRBJ2-7,-,TRBV20-1,-,TGCAGGGGGGACACGTCCTACGAGCAGTACTTC,CRGDTSYEQYF
TRBJ2-5,-,TRBV7-9,-,TGTGCCAGCAGCGCGATGGTTACCGGACACCAAGAGACCCAGTACTTC,CASSAMVTGHQETQYF
TRBJ1-1,-,TRBV29-1,-,TGCAGCGTGGGGGGGGCTGAAGCTTTCTTT,CSVGGAEAFF
TRBJ2-3,-,TRBV27,TRBD1,TGTGCCAGCAGTGCCGGGGACAGGGATACGCAGTATTTT,CASSAGDRDTQYF
TRBJ1-5,-,TRBV4-2,-,TGTGCCAGCAGTGAAGGGATCTATCAGCCCCAGCATTTT,CASSEGIYQPQHF
TRBJ2-1,-,TRBV29-1,-,TGCAGCGCTTCCGGTCGAGCCTCTGTCAATGAGCAGTTCTTC,CSASGRASVNEQFF
TRBJ2-2,-,TRBV28,TRBD2,TGTGCCAGCAGTCCCGGGGAGGGAAACACCGGGGAGCTGTTTTTT,CASSPGEGNTGELFF
TRBJ2-3,-,TRBV11-3,-,TGTGCCAGCAGCTTTGGAGTCACAGATACGCAGTATTTT,CASSFGVTDTQYF
TRBJ2-3,once,TRBV21-1,-,TGTGCCAACTTAGCGGAAATCACAGATACGCAGTATTTT,CANLAEITDTQYF
TRBJ1-5,-,TRBV27,-,TGTGCCAGCAGTTTGCGGGGAAATCAGCCCCAGCATTTT,CASSLRGNQPQHF
TRBJ2-1,-,TRBV5-4,-,TGTGCCAGCAGCTTGGAGTGGGAAGGAAATGAGCAGTTCTTC,CASSLEWEGNEQFF
TRBJ2-7,-,TRBV28,-,TGTGCCAGCAGTTCTACCTACGAGCAGTACTTC,CASSSTYEQYF
TRBJ2-5,-,TRBV2,TRBD2,TGTGCCAGCAAGCACCCTCTAGCGGGAGAAATGGGACAAGAGACCCAGTACTTC,CASKHPLAGEMGQETQYF
TRBJ1-5,-,TRBV2,-,TGTGCCAGCAGCCAGGACACATCTAGGCAGCCCCAGCATTTT,CASSQDTSRQPQHF
TRBJ2-2,few,TRBV5-6,TRBD1,TGTGCCAGCAGCCTGGTACAGGGGACCGGGGAGCTGTTTTTT,CASSLVQGTGELFF
TRBJ2-2,-,TRBV11-2,TRBD1,TGTGCCAGCAGCTCTCGGCAGGTACAGGGGATGAGGGAGCTGTTTTTT,CASSSRQVQGMRELFF
TRBJ1-3,few,TRBV13,TRBD1,TGTGCCAGCAGCATGCGACAGGGCAGGGCTGGAAACACCATATATTTT,CASSMRQGRAGNTIYF